The next 12 T cell receptor beta chains were all read from a single sample in a study of PD-1 blockade in classical Hodgkin lymphoma. The repertoire was sequenced with immunoSEQ multiplex PCR; TCRdb's copy has only in-frame clones and lacks some. The data hold 28,000 or so clones, with approximately 68% observed a single time. Time point: cycle 4 day 1 (C4D1), after more than five weeks of nivolumab. Every patient relapsed after autologous stem cell transplantation, and brentuximab vedotin exposure varied. The input for sequencing was peripheral blood mononuclear cells (PBMCs), taken before the fourth cycle of nivolumab. All receptors come from a human donor with classical Hodgkin lymphoma.

This chain uses TRBV5-4 with TRBJ2-2; 12 positions agree with TRBD2. V was clipped by 5 bases and J by 2 bases; unmatched bases: 7. The CDR3 loop spans 17 amino acids. CDR1 and CDR2 (germline): SGHNT, YYREEE (reference sequence). CDR3 sequence: CASRGRTSGINTGELFF. CDR3 in DNA: TGTGCCAGCAGGGGCCGGACTAGCGGGATTAACACCGGGGAGCTGTTTTTT. Looking up the rest from reference TRBV5-4 and TRBJ2-2 gives the full variable domain: ETGVTQSPTHLIKTRGQQVTLRCSSQSGHNTVSWYQQALGQGPQFIFQYYREEENGRGNFPPRFSGLQFPNYSSELNVNALELDDSALYLCASRGRTSGINTGELFFGEGSRLTVL.

The chain carries TRBV15 and TRBJ2-5; unclear D gene. Trimming removed 5 bases from V and 4 bases from J, with 20 bases in between. CDR3 length: 16 amino acids. Germline V gene lookup returns CDR1 LNHNV and CDR2 YYDKDF (reference sequence). CDR3 nucleotide sequence: TGTGCCACCAGCCCAGAGGCATATACGCTCCGAGAGACCCAGTACTTC. Protein product: CATSPEAYTLRETQYF.

The rearrangement links TRBV13 to TRBJ2-2; D might be TRBD2 (6 bases). V lost 3 bases to trimming and J lost 4 bases, with 15 bases between them. The germline gives CDR1 PRHDT, CDR2 FYEKMQ (reference sequence). This CDR3 has 16 residues. The CDR3, as DNA: TGTGCCAGCAGCTTCGGTGTAGCGGCAGTCACCGGGGAGCTGTTTTTT. This encodes CASSFGVAAVTGELFF. Together with reference TRBV13 and TRBJ2-2, the CDR3 gives the full variable domain: AAGVIQSPRHLIKEKRETATLKCYPIPRHDTVYWYQQGPGQDPQFLISFYEKMQSDKGSIPDRFSAQQFSDYHSELNMSSLELGDSALYFCASSFGVAAVTGELFFGEGSRLTVL.

By share, this clone counts as large. The chain employs TRBV27 and TRBJ1-5, with D perhaps matching TRBD1 (6 bases). Trimming took off 11 bases at V and 0 bases at J, with 11 bases between the two ends. This CDR3 has 13 amino acids. Germline values: CDR1 MNHEY, CDR2 SMNVEV (reference sequence). The DNA for the CDR3 is TGTGCCGCCGGACAGCCTAGCAATCAGCCCCAGCATTTT. It is translated as CAAGQPSNQPQHF.

The CDR3 DNA is TGTGCCAGCTCACCGGGACAAAAAAATAATTCACCCCTCCACTTT. Translated: CASSPGQKNNSPLHF. The chain joins TRBV18 to TRBJ1-6; D may be TRBD1 (6 bases). Germline V gene data show CDR1 as KGHSH and CDR2 as LQKENI. Trimming left V 3 bases short and J 5 bases short, with 11 bases between. This CDR3 is built from 15 residues.

This clone occurred once. The chain carries TRBV4-1 and TRBJ2-1; 7 bases are shared with TRBD1. V lost 8 bases, J lost 12 bases, and 19 bases stayed unmatched. CDR1 MGHRA and CDR2 YSYEKL come from the germline V gene. The CDR3 loop spans 15 amino acids. CDR3 bases: TGCGCCAGCTCGCCCGGGACAGAGACCTTTCGCGGGCAGTTCTTC. Translating gives CASSPGTETFRGQFF.

V and J are TRBV11-2 and TRBJ2-3; D perhaps matches TRBD1 (5 bases). CDR3 size: 16 residues. Germline V gene data show CDR1 as SGHAT and CDR2 as FQNNGV. V gave up 3 bases and J gave up 3 bases, with 16 bases separating them. CDR3 in DNA: TGTGCCAGCAGCTTTTCATCAGGGTCTCGGACAGATACGCAGTATTTT. This translates into CASSFSSGSRTDTQYF. The full variable domain, with the rest looked up from reference TRBV11-2 and TRBJ2-3, is EAGVAQSPRYKIIEKRQSVAFWCNPISGHATLYWYQQILGQGPKLLIQFQNNGVVDDSQLPKDRFSAERLKGVDSTLKIQPAKLEDSAVYLCASSFSSGSRTDTQYFGPGTRLTVL.

This sequence joins TRBV4-3 and TRBJ2-7, with TRBD1 matching 10 bases. Unmatched junction bases numbered 10, after V lost 3 bases and J lost 2 bases. The CDR3 loop spans 17 amino acids. Germline V lookup: CDR1 LGHNA, CDR2 YSLEER. CDR3 region: CASSHSGSGTGAYEQYF. CDR3 nucleotide sequence: TGCGCCAGCAGCCACTCTGGCTCCGGGACAGGGGCCTACGAGCAGTACTTC.

The chain employs TRBV6-5 and TRBJ1-4; maybe TRBD1 (5 bases). V lost 0 bases and J 0 bases, leaving 8 bases between the germline ends. From germline, CDR1 is MNHEY and CDR2 SVGAGI. The CDR3 sequence is 16 residues long. The CDR3 region is CASSYSARATNEKLFF. CDR3 nucleotide sequence: TGTGCCAGCAGTTACTCCGCCAGGGCAACTAATGAAAAACTGTTTTTT.

This chain uses TRBV9 with TRBJ2-1; TRBD2 is a possible D gene (5 bases). Per germline, CDR1 SGDLS and CDR2 YYNGEE. The CDR3 covers 13 residues. Trimming shortened V by 0 bases and J by 9 bases, and 10 bases separated the two germline ends. CDR3 loop: CASSVGVAGEQFF. The DNA for the CDR3 is TGTGCCAGCAGCGTAGGGGTGGCGGGTGAGCAGTTCTTC. The full variable domain, rest sourced from reference TRBV9 and TRBJ2-1, is DSGVTQTPKHLITATGQRVTLRCSPRSGDLSVYWYQQSLDQGLQFLIQYYNGEERAKGNILERFSAQQFPDLHSELNLSSLELGDSALYFCASSVGVAGEQFFGPGTRLTVL.

The chain carries TRBV5-1 and TRBJ2-7; TRBD2 is a possible D gene (6 bases). Trimming shortened V by 0 bases and J by 3 bases, and 13 bases separated the two germline ends. The CDR3 is 15 amino acids. Per the germline V gene, CDR1 is SGHRS and CDR2 is YFSETQ. This CDR3 reads CASSLDVGRLYEQYF. The CDR3 region has the DNA TGCGCCAGCAGCTTGGATGTCGGGAGACTCTACGAGCAGTACTTC.

This chain uses TRBV11-2 with TRBJ2-1, with 8 bases matching TRBD2. CDR3 length: 16 residues. Per germline, CDR1 SGHAT and CDR2 FQNNGV. V lost 5 bases to trimming and J lost 10 bases; unmatched junction nucleotides: 16. CDR3 bases: TGTGCCAGCAGCCCCTTAGCGGGGATCCCTGTGGGGGAGCAGTTCTTC. Protein product: CASSPLAGIPVGEQFF.